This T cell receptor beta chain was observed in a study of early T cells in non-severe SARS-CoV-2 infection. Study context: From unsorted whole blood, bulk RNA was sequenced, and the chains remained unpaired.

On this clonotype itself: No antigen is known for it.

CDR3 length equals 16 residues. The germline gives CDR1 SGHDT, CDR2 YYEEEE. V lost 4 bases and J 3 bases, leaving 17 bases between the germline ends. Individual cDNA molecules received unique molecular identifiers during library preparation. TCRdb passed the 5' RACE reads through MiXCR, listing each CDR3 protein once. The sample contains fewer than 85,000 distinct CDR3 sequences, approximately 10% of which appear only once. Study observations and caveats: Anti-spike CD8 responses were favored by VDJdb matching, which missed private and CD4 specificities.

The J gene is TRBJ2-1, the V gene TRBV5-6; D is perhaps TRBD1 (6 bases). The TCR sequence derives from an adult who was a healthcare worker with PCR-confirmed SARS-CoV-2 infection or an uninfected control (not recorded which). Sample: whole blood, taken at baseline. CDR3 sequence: CASSRKRRDNYNEQFF. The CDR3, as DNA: TGTGCCAGCAGCCGAAAACGCCGGGACAACTACAATGAGCAGTTCTTC.